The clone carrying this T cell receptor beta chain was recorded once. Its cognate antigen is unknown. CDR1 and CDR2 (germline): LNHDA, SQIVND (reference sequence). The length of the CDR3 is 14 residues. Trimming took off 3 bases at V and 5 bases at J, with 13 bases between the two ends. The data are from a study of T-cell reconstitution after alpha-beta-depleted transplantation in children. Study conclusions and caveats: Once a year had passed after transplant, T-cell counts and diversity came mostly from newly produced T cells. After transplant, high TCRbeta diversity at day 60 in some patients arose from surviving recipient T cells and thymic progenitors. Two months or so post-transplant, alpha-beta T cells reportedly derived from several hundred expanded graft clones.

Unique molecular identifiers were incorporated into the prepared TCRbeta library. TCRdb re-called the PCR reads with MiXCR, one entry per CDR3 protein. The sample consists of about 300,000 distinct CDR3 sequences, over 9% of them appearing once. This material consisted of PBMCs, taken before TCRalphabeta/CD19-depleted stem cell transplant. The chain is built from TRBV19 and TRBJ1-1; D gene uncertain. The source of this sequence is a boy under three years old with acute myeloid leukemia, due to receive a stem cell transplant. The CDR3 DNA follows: TGTGCCAGTAGTATCCCCCAAGAAGGGACTGAAGCTTTCTTT. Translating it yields CASSIPQEGTEAFF. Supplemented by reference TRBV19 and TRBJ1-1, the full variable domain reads DGGITQSPKYLFRKEGQNVTLSCEQNLNHDAMYWYRQDPGQGLRLIYYSQIVNDFQKGDIAEGYSVSREKKESFPLTVTSAQKNPTAFYLCASSIPQEGTEAFFGQGTRLTVV.